These T cell receptor beta chains were read from a single sample in a study of blood T cell repertoires in COVID-19. TCRdb's table, derived via immunoSEQ multiplex PCR, lists solely in-frame clones and lacks some. Of about 670,000 clones detected, about 90% appear once; the ten largest clones hold over 0.2%. Sequenced input: peripheral blood. These TCRs come from a woman in her late teens or twenties with acute or convalescent COVID-19. Both conserved end residues are part of each CDR3. Each record gives: J gene, D gene, V gene, clone size, CDR3 protein, CDR3 DNA. The D gene is left open where the match is weak. The listing skips clone size in some rows; elsewhere it reads once, few, many or a size class.

j_gene: TRBJ2-3; d_gene: NA; v_gene: TRBV10-3; abundance: once; CDR3aa: CAMGSRSHSTDTQYF; CDR3nt: TGTGCCATGGGGAGTCGATCGCATAGCACAGATACGCAGTATTTT
j_gene: TRBJ2-7; d_gene: TRBD1; v_gene: TRBV5-1; abundance: NA; CDR3aa: CASSLGQGRYEQYF; CDR3nt: TGCGCCAGCAGCTTAGGACAGGGCCGCTACGAGCAGTACTTC
j_gene: TRBJ1-2; d_gene: NA; v_gene: TRBV7-9; abundance: NA; CDR3aa: CASSLRQHGYTF; CDR3nt: TGTGCCAGCAGCCTGAGACAGCATGGCTACACCTTC
j_gene: TRBJ1-2; d_gene: NA; v_gene: TRBV15; abundance: NA; CDR3aa: CATSLSVGEHGYTF; CDR3nt: TGTGCCACCAGTCTTTCCGTCGGGGAGCATGGCTACACCTTC
j_gene: TRBJ1-2; d_gene: NA; v_gene: TRBV27; abundance: NA; CDR3aa: CASSAVRRGGYTF; CDR3nt: TGTGCCAGCAGCGCCGTTAGGAGGGGCGGCTACACCTTC
j_gene: TRBJ1-6; d_gene: NA; v_gene: TRBV7-3; abundance: NA; CDR3aa: CASRPPTPLDRFVSPLHF; CDR3nt: TGTGCCAGCAGACCTCCCACCCCTCTCGACAGGTTTGTTTCACCCCTCCACTTT
j_gene: TRBJ1-3; d_gene: TRBD1; v_gene: TRBV7-3; abundance: NA; CDR3aa: CASSLTGQGDTIYF; CDR3nt: TGTGCCAGCAGCTTAACCGGACAGGGGGACACCATATATTTT
j_gene: TRBJ2-1; d_gene: TRBD1; v_gene: TRBV24-1; abundance: NA; CDR3aa: CATSDDRGQGYNEQFF; CDR3nt: TGTGCCACCAGTGATGACCGGGGACAGGGATACAATGAGCAGTTCTTC
j_gene: TRBJ1-4; d_gene: NA; v_gene: TRBV28; abundance: NA; CDR3aa: CASSPGGRGERNEKLFF; CDR3nt: TGTGCCAGCAGTCCCGGGGGTCGAGGAGAAAGGAATGAAAAACTGTTTTTT
j_gene: TRBJ2-3; d_gene: TRBD1; v_gene: TRBV5-1; abundance: NA; CDR3aa: CASSEGQGVTDTQYF; CDR3nt: TGCGCCAGCAGCGAGGGACAGGGAGTGACAGATACGCAGTATTTT
j_gene: TRBJ1-2; d_gene: NA; v_gene: TRBV14; abundance: NA; CDR3aa: CASSPGGGNYGYTF; CDR3nt: TGTGCCAGCAGCCCTGGTGGGGGGAACTATGGCTACACCTTC
j_gene: TRBJ2-3; d_gene: TRBD2; v_gene: TRBV30; abundance: NA; CDR3aa: CAWSPVPTSGGDTSTDTQYF; CDR3nt: TGTGCCTGGAGTCCTGTCCCCACTAGCGGGGGAGATACTAGCACAGATACGCAGTATTTT
j_gene: TRBJ1-6; d_gene: NA; v_gene: TRBV5-1; abundance: NA; CDR3aa: CASSLQGGENSPLHF; CDR3nt: TGCGCCAGCTCATTACAGGGTGGTGAGAATTCACCCCTCCACTTT
j_gene: TRBJ2-2; d_gene: TRBD2; v_gene: TRBV20-1; abundance: NA; CDR3aa: CSVSGAPGGNTGELFF; CDR3nt: TGCAGTGTTAGTGGTGCCCCGGGGGGAAACACCGGGGAGCTGTTTTTT
j_gene: TRBJ1-4; d_gene: NA; v_gene: TRBV9; abundance: NA; CDR3aa: CASSPLYGAGRGEKLFF; CDR3nt: TGTGCCAGCAGCCCCCTCTATGGTGCAGGGCGGGGTGAAAAACTGTTTTTT
j_gene: TRBJ2-5; d_gene: TRBD2; v_gene: TRBV15; abundance: NA; CDR3aa: CATSPWTGGETQYF; CDR3nt: TGTGCCACCAGCCCTTGGACCGGGGGGGAGACCCAGTACTTC
j_gene: TRBJ2-7; d_gene: NA; v_gene: TRBV5-1; abundance: NA; CDR3aa: CASSFAGDPYEQYF; CDR3nt: TGCGCCAGCAGCTTTGCAGGGGATCCATACGAGCAGTACTTC
j_gene: TRBJ1-3; d_gene: NA; v_gene: TRBV19; abundance: once; CDR3aa: CASSTGGPSGNTIYF; CDR3nt: TGTGCCAGTAGTACCGGCGGCCCCTCTGGAAACACCATATATTTT
j_gene: TRBJ1-6; d_gene: NA; v_gene: TRBV27; abundance: NA; CDR3aa: CASTHSYNSPLHF; CDR3nt: TGTGCCAGCACCCACTCCTATAATTCACCCCTCCACTTT
j_gene: TRBJ2-3; d_gene: TRBD2; v_gene: TRBV3-1/TRBV3-2; abundance: NA; CDR3aa: CASSPRTSGDLRTDTQYF; CDR3nt: TGTGCCAGCAGCCCCCGGACTAGCGGGGACCTTCGCACAGATACGCAGTATTTT
j_gene: TRBJ1-2; d_gene: NA; v_gene: TRBV18; abundance: NA; CDR3aa: CASSPPRGARGYTF; CDR3nt: TGTGCCAGCTCACCACCGCGGGGGGCGCGGGGCTACACCTTC
j_gene: TRBJ1-1; d_gene: NA; v_gene: TRBV7-9; abundance: once; CDR3aa: CASRESTEAFF; CDR3nt: TGTGCCAGCCGGGAATCCACTGAAGCTTTCTTT
j_gene: TRBJ2-7; d_gene: TRBD1; v_gene: TRBV7-6; abundance: NA; CDR3aa: CASSYRTGPYEQYF; CDR3nt: TGTGCCAGCAGCTATCGGACAGGACCTTACGAGCAGTACTTC
j_gene: TRBJ2-3; d_gene: NA; v_gene: TRBV6-2/TRBV6-3; abundance: few; CDR3aa: CASSKGGATDTQYF; CDR3nt: TGTGCCAGCAGCAAAGGGGGGGCGACAGATACGCAGTATTTT
j_gene: TRBJ2-7; d_gene: TRBD1; v_gene: TRBV24-1; abundance: NA; CDR3aa: CATGTGVEQYF; CDR3nt: TGTGCCACCGGCACAGGGGTAGAGCAGTACTTC
j_gene: TRBJ1-6; d_gene: NA; v_gene: TRBV5-1; abundance: NA; CDR3aa: CASREGTPYNSPLHF; CDR3nt: TGCGCCAGCAGGGAGGGGACCCCCTATAATTCACCCCTCCACTTT
j_gene: TRBJ2-5; d_gene: NA; v_gene: TRBV9; abundance: NA; CDR3aa: CASSPKPGETQYF; CDR3nt: TGTGCCAGCAGCCCCAAACCCGGAGAGACCCAGTACTTC
j_gene: TRBJ2-7; d_gene: NA; v_gene: TRBV10-3; abundance: NA; CDR3aa: CAAQKEGSPNEQYF; CDR3nt: TGTGCCGCCCAGAAGGAGGGGTCCCCTAACGAGCAGTACTTC
j_gene: TRBJ2-4; d_gene: NA; v_gene: TRBV7-2; abundance: NA; CDR3aa: CASSLSWTENIQYF; CDR3nt: TGTGCCAGCAGCTTATCTTGGACAGAAAACATTCAGTACTTC
j_gene: TRBJ2-1; d_gene: TRBD1; v_gene: TRBV7-9; abundance: NA; CDR3aa: CASSLRQGRDEQFF; CDR3nt: TGTGCCAGCAGCTTAAGACAGGGTCGCGATGAGCAGTTCTTC
j_gene: TRBJ1-6; d_gene: NA; v_gene: TRBV30; abundance: NA; CDR3aa: CAWSTGTADSPLHF; CDR3nt: TGTGCCTGGAGTACCGGGACTGCCGATTCACCCCTCCACTTT
j_gene: TRBJ2-7; d_gene: TRBD1; v_gene: TRBV7-9; abundance: NA; CDR3aa: CASSSSHVGTGGEQYF; CDR3nt: TGTGCCAGCAGCTCCTCCCACGTCGGGACAGGGGGCGAGCAGTACTTC
j_gene: TRBJ2-7; d_gene: NA; v_gene: TRBV5-6; abundance: NA; CDR3aa: CASSLFQGLGNEQYF; CDR3nt: TGTGCCAGCAGCTTGTTTCAGGGGCTCGGGAACGAGCAGTACTTC
j_gene: TRBJ2-1; d_gene: NA; v_gene: TRBV6-5; abundance: NA; CDR3aa: CASRGDSSNEQFF; CDR3nt: TGTGCCAGCAGGGGGGACTCCTCCAATGAGCAGTTCTTC
j_gene: TRBJ2-3; d_gene: TRBD2; v_gene: TRBV5-1; abundance: NA; CDR3aa: CASKRGRTTDTQYF; CDR3nt: TGCGCCAGCAAGCGGGGCAGGACAACAGATACGCAGTATTTT
j_gene: TRBJ2-7; d_gene: NA; v_gene: TRBV11-2; abundance: NA; CDR3aa: CASSIGQSYEQYF; CDR3nt: TGTGCCAGCAGCATTGGACAGTCCTACGAGCAGTACTTC
j_gene: TRBJ1-2; d_gene: NA; v_gene: TRBV4-3; abundance: few; CDR3aa: CASSQEGRDFNNYGYTF; CDR3nt: TGCGCCAGCAGCCAAGAGGGCAGGGACTTCAATAACTATGGCTACACCTTC
j_gene: TRBJ2-6; d_gene: TRBD1; v_gene: TRBV4-1; abundance: NA; CDR3aa: CASSSGQGVSGANVLTF; CDR3nt: TGCGCCAGCAGCTCAGGACAGGGAGTCTCTGGGGCCAACGTCCTGACTTTC
j_gene: TRBJ1-2; d_gene: NA; v_gene: TRBV6-5; abundance: NA; CDR3aa: CASRTGLGDGYTF; CDR3nt: TGTGCCAGCAGGACAGGTTTGGGAGATGGCTACACCTTC
j_gene: TRBJ1-1; d_gene: NA; v_gene: TRBV5-6; abundance: NA; CDR3aa: CASSPDSDTEAFF; CDR3nt: TGTGCCAGCAGCCCGGACAGCGACACTGAAGCTTTCTTT
j_gene: TRBJ1-6; d_gene: NA; v_gene: TRBV18; abundance: NA; CDR3aa: CASSPPGGPTNSPLHF; CDR3nt: TGTGCCAGCTCACCACCCGGGGGACCGACGAATTCACCCCTCCACTTT
j_gene: TRBJ1-6; d_gene: NA; v_gene: TRBV4-1; abundance: NA; CDR3aa: CASSQYRDSPLHF; CDR3nt: TGCGCCAGCAGCCAATACAGGGATTCACCCCTCCACTTT
j_gene: TRBJ2-7; d_gene: TRBD1; v_gene: TRBV11-2; abundance: NA; CDR3aa: CASSFTGGSYEQYF; CDR3nt: TGTGCCAGCAGCTTTACAGGGGGCTCCTACGAGCAGTACTTC
j_gene: TRBJ2-2; d_gene: TRBD1; v_gene: TRBV5-7; abundance: few; CDR3aa: CASSIRQGYTGELFF; CDR3nt: TGTGCCAGCAGCATTAGACAGGGCTACACCGGGGAGCTGTTTTTT
j_gene: TRBJ1-6; d_gene: TRBD1; v_gene: TRBV24-1; abundance: NA; CDR3aa: CATSDLPWRDRDDSPLHF; CDR3nt: TGTGCCACCAGTGATTTACCCTGGAGAGACAGGGATGATTCACCCCTCCACTTT
j_gene: TRBJ1-1; d_gene: NA; v_gene: TRBV12-3/TRBV12-4; abundance: NA; CDR3aa: CASSLGVGFVAFF; CDR3nt: TGTGCCAGCAGTTTAGGGGTCGGGTTTGTAGCTTTCTTT
j_gene: TRBJ1-4; d_gene: TRBD1; v_gene: TRBV19; abundance: NA; CDR3aa: CASNTGVGEKLFF; CDR3nt: TGTGCCAGTAATACAGGGGTGGGTGAAAAACTGTTTTTT
j_gene: TRBJ1-1; d_gene: TRBD1; v_gene: TRBV3-1/TRBV3-2; abundance: NA; CDR3aa: CASSQGGQAEAFF; CDR3nt: TGTGCCAGCAGCCAAGGGGGACAGGCTGAAGCTTTCTTT
j_gene: TRBJ1-2; d_gene: TRBD1; v_gene: TRBV29-1; abundance: NA; CDR3aa: CSVPTGNGYTF; CDR3nt: TGCAGCGTTCCGACAGGGAATGGCTACACCTTC
j_gene: TRBJ2-7; d_gene: TRBD1; v_gene: TRBV27; abundance: NA; CDR3aa: CASSLLQGGAEQYF; CDR3nt: TGTGCCAGCAGTTTATTACAGGGGGGAGCCGAGCAGTACTTC
j_gene: TRBJ2-1; d_gene: TRBD2; v_gene: TRBV10-3; abundance: NA; CDR3aa: CAIESGGGSYNEQFF; CDR3nt: TGTGCCATCGAGAGCGGGGGGGGATCCTACAATGAGCAGTTCTTC
j_gene: TRBJ1-6; d_gene: NA; v_gene: TRBV27; abundance: NA; CDR3aa: CASSKQSYNSPLHF; CDR3nt: TGTGCCAGCAGTAAACAGAGTTATAATTCACCCCTCCACTTT
j_gene: TRBJ1-2; d_gene: NA; v_gene: TRBV6-5; abundance: NA; CDR3aa: CASSPTGNYGYTF; CDR3nt: TGTGCCAGCAGTCCGACGGGAAACTATGGCTACACCTTC